This entry is about one T cell receptor (beta chain). Each donor had approximately 10 milliliters of peripheral blood drawn. The sample comes from a study of blood T cells in healthy people across ages. The use of a sample-barcoded 5' primer and a J-beta primer mix characterized a second PCR of roughly 7 to 11 cycles. Via MiXCR, TCRdb re-called the 5' RACE reads, giving one row per CDR3 protein. This sample yields roughly 1,300,000 distinct CDR3 sequences, of which around 59% are seen a single time; 6.5% to 8.5% belongs to the top ten. Sequencing was carried out using blood. The receptor was isolated from a man younger than 35 in good health.

CDR3 sequence reads: CASTPEVSGANVLTF. The CDR3 DNA reads TGTGCCAGCACCCCAGAAGTTAGTGGGGCCAACGTCCTGACTTTC. The chain links TRBV6-1 to TRBJ2-6; no clear D gene. The ends were cut back, 7 bases at V and 3 bases at J, with 13 bases in the middle. Germline CDR1 and CDR2: MNHNS and SASEGT. The CDR3 is made up of 15 amino acids.